These 15 T cell receptor beta chains share one sample of origin, sequenced in a study of regulatory T cells in long-lasting Graves disease. Time point meaning: newly diagnosed GD, antithyroid drugs for less than 3 months. Extracted PBMC RNA gave rise to the TCR library. Assembly of TCR beta libraries relied on iRepertoire HTBI primers together with Arm-PCR of CDR3 regions. TCRdb analysed the multiplex PCR reads with MiXCR anew, one entry per CDR3 protein. The sample yields roughly 430,000 distinct CDR3 sequences, around 15% seen once. These data were also reused for a study on T cells in Graves' hyperthyroidism and ophthalmopathy.

The specimen comprised peripheral blood mononuclear cells (PBMCs), sampled at new diagnosis, from a patient treated with antithyroid drugs. The receptor set was obtained from a woman aged 25 to 39 with Graves disease.

The chain uses TRBV9 and TRBJ2-3, with 10 bases fitting TRBD1. From germline, CDR1 is SGDLS and CDR2 YYNGEE. The CDR3 has 18 amino acids. V was clipped by 0 bases and J by 6 bases; unmatched bases: 13. DNA of the CDR3: TGTGCCAGCAGCGTAGAGGTGTCTGGGACAGGGGTACCGGATACGCAGTATTTT. It yields the protein CASSVEVSGTGVPDTQYF.

This clonotype was counted at least ten times. J is TRBJ2-7 and V is TRBV28; 7 nucleotides align to TRBD1. Germline V gene data show CDR1 as MDHEN and CDR2 as SYDVKM. Trimming took 6 bases from V and 4 from J; bases not matched to a gene: 12. CDR3 length: 15 residues. Here the CDR3 DNA reads TGTGCCAGCAGCCAAAACAGGGGACGGAGGTACGAGCAGTACTTC. This sequence encodes CASSQNRGRRYEQYF.

The sample holds many counts of this clonotype. Written as DNA, the CDR3 is TGTGCCAGCAGTCCAACTATCAACTCCTACAATGAGCAGTTCTTC. Residues: CASSPTINSYNEQFF. The chain uses TRBV28 and TRBJ2-1, with unresolved D. Germline V gene lookup returns CDR1 MDHEN and CDR2 SYDVKM. V lost 5 bases, J lost 0 bases, and 11 bases lay in between. This CDR3 has 15 residues.

The sample holds many counts of this clonotype. The rearrangement joins TRBV2 to TRBJ2-7, with TRBD1 identical over 7 bases. This CDR3 region has 12 residues. The V gene end was trimmed by 11 bases and the J gene end by 2 bases; junction bases not matched to a gene: 6. Germline lookup yields CDR1 SNHLY and CDR2 FYNNEI. The CDR3: CAGGQYTYEQYF. CDR3 DNA: TGTGCCGGGGGACAGTACACCTACGAGCAGTACTTC.

V usage is TRBV5-5 and J usage is TRBJ2-7; TRBD1 or TRBD2 may be the D gene (7 bases each). The CDR3 contains 15 residues. Germline V gene lookup returns CDR1 SGHKS and CDR2 YYEKEE (reference sequence). V gave up 0 bases and J gave up 6 bases, with 16 bases separating them. CDR3 amino acids: CASSLGQGGGLEQYF. The CDR3 DNA follows: TGTGCCAGCAGCTTGGGACAGGGAGGGGGCCTCGAGCAGTACTTC.

This clonotype was seen at least ten times. V and J are TRBV30 and TRBJ2-1; 7 nucleotides line up with TRBD1. With V trimmed by 0 bases and J by 8 bases, 10 bases remained unmatched. Germline V gene data show CDR1 as GTSNPN and CDR2 as SVGIG (reference sequence). This CDR3 has 15 amino acids. CDR3 DNA: TGTGCCTGGAGTGTAAGTCGTGGCAGGGGGTATGAGCAGTTCTTC. Protein sequence: CAWSVSRGRGYEQFF.

The sample holds a few counts of this clonotype. This chain joins TRBV9 and TRBJ2-1, with 8 bases aligning to TRBD2. V trimming: 3 bases; J trimming: 8 bases; junction bases outside the gene matches: 19. This CDR3 spans 18 amino acids. CDR1 and CDR2 (germline): SGDLS, YYNGEE. CDR3 in amino acids: CASSASPDGRAHSDEQFF. The CDR3 coding sequence is TGTGCCAGCAGCGCGTCACCCGACGGGAGGGCCCATTCGGATGAGCAGTTCTTC. Filled out from reference TRBV9 and TRBJ2-1, the complete variable domain reads DSGVTQTPKHLITATGQRVTLRCSPRSGDLSVYWYQQSLDQGLQFLIQYYNGEERAKGNILERFSAQQFPDLHSELNLSSLELGDSALYFCASSASPDGRAHSDEQFFGPGTRLTVL.

The CDR3 sequence: CASSFWARNTEAFF. CDR3 coding DNA: TGTGCCAGCAGCTTTTGGGCGAGAAACACTGAAGCTTTCTTT. This chain links TRBV7-2 with TRBJ1-1, with D unclear. CDR3 length: 14 amino acids. The V end was cut by 3 bases, the J end by 2 bases, with 10 bases between. Germline values: CDR1 SGHTA, CDR2 FQGNSA.

At least ten counts were recorded for this clonotype. The V call is TRBV2, the J call TRBJ2-1; tentatively, D is TRBD2 (5 bases). CDR1 is SNHLY, CDR2 FYNNEI, per germline. The V end lost 3 bases, the J end lost 5 bases, and 11 bases lay between the germline ends. The CDR3 totals 14 residues. CDR3 sequence: CASSDPGLDNEQFF. The CDR3 coding sequence is TGTGCCAGCAGTGATCCCGGACTTGACAATGAGCAGTTCTTC.

This clonotype was seen many times. This chain connects TRBV11-2 to TRBJ2-2; D possibly matches TRBD1 or TRBD2 (6 bases each). Trimming pared 7 bases from V and 9 bases from J, leaving 18 bases between. Per germline, CDR1 SGHAT and CDR2 FQNNGV. CDR3 length: 14 amino acids. CDR3 sequence (DNA): TGTGCCAGCAAAGGGGGGACCAACGGGCGGGAGCTGTTTTTT. Translated, it gives CASKGGTNGRELFF.

The rearrangement links TRBV4-3 to TRBJ2-1; 8 bases are shared with TRBD2. V was pared by 1 base and J by 9 bases, with 2 bases of the junction left unmatched. The V gene's germline CDR1 is LGHNA and CDR2 YSLEER. This CDR3 has 13 amino acids. The CDR3 here is CASSQGSGIEQFF. CDR3 bases: TGCGCCAGCAGCCAAGGTAGCGGGATTGAGCAGTTCTTC.

This clonotype has ten or more counts. This chain links TRBV6-1 with TRBJ1-5, with TRBD1 identical over 9 bases. The CDR3 spans 15 residues. Germline-derived CDR1 and CDR2 are MNHNS and SASEGT. The V and J ends lost 8 bases and 6 bases, in that order; junction bases with no gene match: 11. The CDR3 sequence: CASSTGGTWGQPQHF. The CDR3, as DNA: TGTGCCAGCTCGACAGGGGGTACGTGGGGTCAGCCCCAGCATTTT.

This clonotype was seen many times. The rearrangement links TRBV28 to TRBJ2-5; unclear D gene. CDR1 and CDR2 from the germline V gene are MDHEN and SYDVKM. The V and J ends lost 7 bases and 5 bases respectively, with 8 bases between them. This CDR3 has 11 residues. CDR3 DNA sequence: TGTGCCAGCACGTCCCTGGAGACCCAGTACTTC. It encodes CASTSLETQYF.

In regard to this clonotype: A much larger clone differs from this one at a single base, so this may be a read error. V gene TRBV3-1 combines with J gene TRBJ2-7; 8 nucleotides match TRBD1. Germline lookup yields CDR1 LGHDT and CDR2 YNNKEL (reference sequence). The CDR3 spans 17 residues. The CDR3 sequence is CPSSQDLGTGRDYEQYF. CDR3 nucleotides: TGTCCCAGCAGCCAAGATCTCGGGACAGGTAGAGACTACGAGCAGTACTTC.

Comments on this clonotype: This may arise from a read error, as a much more abundant clone is one base away. Likely a read error: the CDR3 ends without its conserved phenylalanine or tryptophan. This chain uses TRBV7-8 with TRBJ2-5, with TRBD1 identical over 10 bases. Unmatched junction bases numbered 7, after V lost 5 bases and J lost 1 base. The germline gives CDR1 SGHVS, CDR2 FQNEAQ. The CDR3 runs to 16 residues. The chain's CDR3 is CASSHRDRGLQETQYL. CDR3 bases: TGTGCCAGCAGCCACCGGGACAGGGGACTCCAAGAGACCCAGTACCTC.